The clone carrying this TCR beta chain was recorded a few times. The antigen is not known. These data belong to a study of CD8 T cells in ankylosing spondylitis. Overall study results and limits: Characteristic of ankylosing spondylitis blood, it appeared, was a TCR beta motif comprising fewer than 10 highly homologous variants.

Using its own MiXCR run on the 5' RACE reads, TCRdb lists one record per CDR3 protein. Of some 330,000 distinct CDR3 sequences detected, 7.5% to 9% appear once; the ten largest clones hold about 15%. Germline lookup yields CDR1 LNHNV and CDR2 YYDKDF (reference sequence). V lost 0 bases and J lost 6, with 12 bases in between. The CDR3 runs to 15 residues. The rearrangement uses TRBV15 and TRBJ2-1, with a tentative D call TRBD1 (6 bases). Source material: blood, either unsorted or a sorted T cell fraction (not recorded which). The receptor comes from a male donor with ankylosing spondylitis. The CDR3 here is CATSRDTVGGNEQFF. The CDR3 nucleotides are TGTGCCACCAGCAGAGATACAGTAGGGGGCAATGAGCAGTTCTTC.